This TCR beta chain was found in a study of shared clonotypes between healthy human individuals. In regard to this clone: The antigen remains unidentified.

Study-level points and caveats: Across several donors, naive CD4 shared around 5.3%, naive CD8 under 4%, memory CD4 roughly 2.2%, memory CD8 0.4% to 0.5%.

Sequenced by immunoSEQ multiplex PCR; TCRdb stores in-frame clones only, minus some. The sample has about 600,000 clones, nearly 97% seen once. The CDR3 covers 17 residues. Germline V gives CDR1 SGHDT, CDR2 YYEEEE. V was pared by 0 bases and J by 3 bases, with 16 bases between. CD8 cells classed as naive were CD45RO-negative and positively selected for CCR7, excluding terminally differentiated effector memory CD45RA+ cells. Sequencing was performed on naive CD8+ T cells sorted from blood. The clonotype originates from a woman aged 25-40 years in good health. V usage is TRBV5-6 and J usage is TRBJ2-1, with D perhaps TRBD1 or TRBD2 (5 bases each). The CDR3 region has the DNA TGTGCCAGCAGCTTGGGAGATGTGGGGGAAGGCTACAATGAGCAGTTCTTC. It codes for CASSLGDVGEGYNEQFF.